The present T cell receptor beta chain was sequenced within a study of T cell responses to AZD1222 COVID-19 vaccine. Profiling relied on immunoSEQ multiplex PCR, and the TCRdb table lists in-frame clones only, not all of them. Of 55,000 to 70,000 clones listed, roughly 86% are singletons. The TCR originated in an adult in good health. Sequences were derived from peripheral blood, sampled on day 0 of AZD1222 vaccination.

CDR3 region: CASSRGTGVTEAFF. The CDR3 nucleotides are TGTGCCAGTAGTAGAGGGACAGGGGTCACTGAAGCTTTCTTT. V gene TRBV19 combines with J gene TRBJ1-1; 10 bases align to TRBD1. The germline V gene has CDR1 LNHDA and CDR2 SQIVND (reference sequence). The CDR3 has 14 amino acids. V was pared by 4 bases and J by 4 bases, with 3 bases of the junction left unmatched. Combining the CDR3 with reference TRBV19 and TRBJ1-1 gives the whole variable domain DGGITQSPKYLFRKEGQNVTLSCEQNLNHDAMYWYRQDPGQGLRLIYYSQIVNDFQKGDIAEGYSVSREKKESFPLTVTSAQKNPTAFYLCASSRGTGVTEAFFGQGTRLTVV.